This TCR beta chain was recorded in a study of T cells in Graves' hyperthyroidism and ophthalmopathy. Whole-study results and caveats: Blood also showed most of the thyroid clonotypes that were expanded above 0.001.

RNA transcripts yielded amplified TCR beta CDR3 regions. A set of HTBI primers served as the primers for a first-round RT-PCR of the TCR CDR3. From the multiplex PCR reads, TCRdb called clonotypes with MiXCR, one entry per CDR3 protein. This sample has around 400,000 distinct CDR3 sequences; just under 25% occur once, and the top ten carry roughly 70%. The CDR3 loop spans 18 amino acids. Deletions cut 2 bases from V and 4 bases from J, with 20 bases between. CDR1 is SGHTA, CDR2 FQGNSA, per germline. When ophthalmopathy did not progress within 18 months, Graves' hyperthyroidism was considered stable. The study enrolled patients aged 18 to 65 with newly diagnosed hyperthyroidism of under 2 months' duration. Diagnostic assessment was based on clinical symptoms, serum thyroxine and TRAb, thyroid ultrasound and orbital computed tomography. For this clonotype: Its antigen remains unknown.

The material sequenced was blood. The chain uses TRBV7-2 and TRBJ1-4; D call uncertain. The receptor was isolated from a man in his fifties or sixties with Graves' hyperthyroidism. CDR3 sequence reads: CASSLRPPGSVINEKLFF. For the CDR3, the DNA is TGTGCCAGCAGCTTAAGGCCGCCGGGGAGTGTGATTAATGAAAAACTGTTTTTT.